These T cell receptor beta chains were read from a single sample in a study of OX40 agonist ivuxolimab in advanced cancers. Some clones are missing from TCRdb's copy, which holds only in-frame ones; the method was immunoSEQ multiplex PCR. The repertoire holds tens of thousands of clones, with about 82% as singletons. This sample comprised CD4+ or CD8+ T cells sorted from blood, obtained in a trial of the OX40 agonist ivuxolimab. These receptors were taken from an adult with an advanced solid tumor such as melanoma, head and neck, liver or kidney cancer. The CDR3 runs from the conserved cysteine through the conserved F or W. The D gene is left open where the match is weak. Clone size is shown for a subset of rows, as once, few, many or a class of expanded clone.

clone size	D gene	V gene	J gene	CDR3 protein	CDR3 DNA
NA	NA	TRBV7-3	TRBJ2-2	CASSSQGGTGELFF	TGTGCCAGCAGCTCACAAGGGGGAACCGGGGAGCTGTTTTTT
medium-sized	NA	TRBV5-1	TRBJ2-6	CASSLFAGANVLTF	TGCGCCAGCAGCTTGTTTGCTGGGGCCAACGTCCTGACTTTC
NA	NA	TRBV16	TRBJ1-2	CASSQSPLRGYTF	TGTGCCAGCAGCCAATCGCCACTTCGGGGCTACACCTTC
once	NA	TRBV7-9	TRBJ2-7	CASRPGTGNQQYF	TGTGCCAGCCGCCCCGGAACGGGCAATCAGCAGTACTTC
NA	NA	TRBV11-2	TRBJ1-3	CASSPQGAGNTIYF	TGTGCCAGCAGCCCTCAGGGCGCTGGAAACACCATATATTTT
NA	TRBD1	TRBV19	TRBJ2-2	CASSTGWDTGELFF	TGTGCCAGCTCGACAGGGTGGGACACCGGGGAGCTGTTTTTT
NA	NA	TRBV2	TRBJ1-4	CASSDSDSKLFF	TGTGCCAGCAGTGACAGCGATAGTAAACTGTTTTTT
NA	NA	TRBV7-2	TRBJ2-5	CASSDSGWRETQYF	TGTGCCAGCAGCGACAGCGGGTGGCGGGAGACCCAGTACTTC
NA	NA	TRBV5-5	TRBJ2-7	CASSLGTVSYEQYF	TGTGCCAGCAGCTTGGGGACGGTGTCCTACGAGCAGTACTTC
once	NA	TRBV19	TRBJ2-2	CASKAGVNTGELFF	TGTGCCAGTAAGGCAGGCGTGAACACCGGGGAGCTGTTTTTT
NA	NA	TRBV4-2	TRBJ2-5	CASSQEGAVQETQYF	TGTGCCAGCAGCCAAGAAGGCGCGGTGCAAGAGACCCAGTACTTC
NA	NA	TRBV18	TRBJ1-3	CASSPKGFPGNTIYF	TGTGCCAGCTCGCCAAAAGGTTTCCCTGGAAACACCATATATTTT
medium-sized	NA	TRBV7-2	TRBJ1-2	CASSLTGVDYGYTF	TGTGCCAGCAGCTTAACGGGGGTCGACTATGGCTACACCTTC